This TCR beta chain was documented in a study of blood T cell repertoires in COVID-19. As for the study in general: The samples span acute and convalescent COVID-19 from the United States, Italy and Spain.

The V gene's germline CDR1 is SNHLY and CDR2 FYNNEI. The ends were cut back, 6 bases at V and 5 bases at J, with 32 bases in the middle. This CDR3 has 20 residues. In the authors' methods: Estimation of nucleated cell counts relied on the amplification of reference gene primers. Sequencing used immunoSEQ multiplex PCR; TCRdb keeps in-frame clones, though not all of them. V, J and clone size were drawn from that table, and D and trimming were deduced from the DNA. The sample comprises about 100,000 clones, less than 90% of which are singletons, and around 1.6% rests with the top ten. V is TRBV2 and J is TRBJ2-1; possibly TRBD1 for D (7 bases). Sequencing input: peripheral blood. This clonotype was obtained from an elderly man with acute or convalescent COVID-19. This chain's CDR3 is CASRGGLGQRPQYRDNEQFF. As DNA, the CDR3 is TGTGCCAGCAGGGGGGGTTTGGGACAGAGACCACAATATCGAGACAATGAGCAGTTCTTC.